This TCR beta chain was documented in a study of cytomegalovirus exposure and HLA in healthy donors. The primer mix had 60 Vbeta and 13 Jbeta primers. Only in-frame clones appear in the TCRdb table, and some are missing; sequencing was by immunoSEQ multiplex PCR. Of about 82,000 clones in the sample, approximately 81% were seen once. CDR1 is SNHLY, CDR2 FYNNEI, per germline. Trimming cost V 7 bases and J 3 bases; bases outside gene matches: 6. This CDR3 contains 15 residues. The clonotype comes from a woman aged 50 to 60 in good health and CMV-seropositive. The sequenced sample consisted of PBMCs. V and J are TRBV2 and TRBJ2-1; TRBD2 matches at 10 bases. The DNA of the CDR3 is TGTGCCAGCAAAACTAGCGGGACCAACTACAATGAGCAGTTCTTC. It yields the protein CASKTSGTNYNEQFF.